Sequencing of this T cell receptor beta chain was carried out in a study of control samples from healthy donors and cancer patients. Repertoires were generated with immunoSEQ multiplex PCR, while TCRdb's copy carries only in-frame clones and drops some. This sample has 98,000 or so clones, with approximately 80% found just once. Germline CDR1 and CDR2: MNHNY and SVGAGI (reference sequence). The V gene lost 8 bases and the J gene lost 5 bases, with 11 bases spanning the gap. The CDR3 sequence is 12 residues long. The material sequenced was blood. The genes are TRBV6-6 and TRBJ2-3; D possibly corresponds to TRBD1 (6 bases). The sequence was obtained from a man in his late teens or twenties in good health. The CDR3 loop reads CASHQGRDTQYF. The CDR3 nucleotides are TGTGCCAGCCACCAGGGGAGAGATACGCAGTATTTT.